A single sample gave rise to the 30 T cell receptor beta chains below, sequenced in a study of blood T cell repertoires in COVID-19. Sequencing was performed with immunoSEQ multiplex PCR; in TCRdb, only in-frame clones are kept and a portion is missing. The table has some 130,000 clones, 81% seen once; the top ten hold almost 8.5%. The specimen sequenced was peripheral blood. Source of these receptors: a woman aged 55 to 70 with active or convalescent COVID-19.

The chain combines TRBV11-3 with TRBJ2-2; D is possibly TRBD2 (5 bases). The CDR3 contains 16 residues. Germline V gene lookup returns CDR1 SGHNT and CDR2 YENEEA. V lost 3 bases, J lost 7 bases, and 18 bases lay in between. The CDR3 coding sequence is TGTGCCAGCAGCTTTGGGAGTGGAGAGGGAGTCGGGGAGCTGTTTTTT. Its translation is CASSFGSGEGVGELFF. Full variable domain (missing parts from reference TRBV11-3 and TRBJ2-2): EAGVVQSPRYKIIEKKQPVAFWCNPISGHNTLYWYLQNLGQGPELLIRYENEEAVDDSQLPKDRFSAERLKGVDSTLKIQPAELGDSAVYLCASSFGSGEGVGELFFGEGSRLTVL.

The CDR3 spells CASSLTTGGTDTQYF. The CDR3 nucleotides are TGTGCCAGCAGTTTAACTACAGGGGGCACAGATACGCAGTATTTT. This chain uses TRBV27 with TRBJ2-3, with 7 positions matching TRBD1. The CDR3 is made up of 15 amino acids. Germline V CDR1 and CDR2: MNHEY, SMNVEV (reference sequence). V lost 2 bases to trimming and J lost 1 base; unmatched junction nucleotides: 3.

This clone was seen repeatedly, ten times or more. DNA for the CDR3: TGTGCCAGCAGCTTACGACAGGGCAATCAGCCCCAGCATTTT. This encodes CASSLRQGNQPQHF. The chain recombines TRBV28 with TRBJ1-5; perhaps TRBD1 as D (6 bases). Per the germline V gene, CDR1 is MDHEN and CDR2 is SYDVKM. Trimming removed 6 bases from V and 2 bases from J, with 11 bases in between. This CDR3 spans 14 amino acids.

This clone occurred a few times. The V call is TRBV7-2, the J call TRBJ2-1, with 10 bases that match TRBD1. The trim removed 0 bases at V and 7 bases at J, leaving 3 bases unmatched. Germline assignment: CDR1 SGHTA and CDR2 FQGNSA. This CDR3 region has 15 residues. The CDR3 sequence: CASSLAGTGVNEQFF. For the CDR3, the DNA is TGTGCCAGCAGCTTAGCCGGGACAGGGGTGAATGAGCAGTTCTTC. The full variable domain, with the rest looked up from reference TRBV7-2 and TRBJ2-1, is GAGVSQSPSNKVTEKGKDVELRCDPISGHTALYWYRQSLGQGLEFLIYFQGNSAPDKSGLPSDRFSAERTGGSVSTLTIQRTQQEDSAVYLCASSLAGTGVNEQFFGPGTRLTVL.

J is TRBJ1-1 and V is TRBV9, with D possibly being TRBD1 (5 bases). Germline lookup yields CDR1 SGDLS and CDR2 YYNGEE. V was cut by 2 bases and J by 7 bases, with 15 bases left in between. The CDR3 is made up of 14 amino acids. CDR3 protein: CASSVGGAIDEAFF. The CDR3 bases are TGTGCCAGCAGCGTCGGAGGGGCGATAGATGAAGCTTTCTTT.

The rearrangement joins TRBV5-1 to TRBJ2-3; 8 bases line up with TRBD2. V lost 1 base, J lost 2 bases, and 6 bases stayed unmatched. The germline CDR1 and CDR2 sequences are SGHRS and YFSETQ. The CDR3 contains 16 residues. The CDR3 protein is CASSLSGGLYTDTQYF. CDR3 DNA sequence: TGCGCCAGCAGCTTGAGCGGGGGCCTCTACACAGATACGCAGTATTTT.

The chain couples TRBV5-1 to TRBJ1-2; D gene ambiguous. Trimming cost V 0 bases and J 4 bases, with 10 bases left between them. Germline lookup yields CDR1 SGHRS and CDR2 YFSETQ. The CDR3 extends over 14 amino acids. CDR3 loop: CASSLGETPYGYTF. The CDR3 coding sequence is TGCGCCAGCAGCTTGGGTGAGACACCCTATGGCTACACCTTC.

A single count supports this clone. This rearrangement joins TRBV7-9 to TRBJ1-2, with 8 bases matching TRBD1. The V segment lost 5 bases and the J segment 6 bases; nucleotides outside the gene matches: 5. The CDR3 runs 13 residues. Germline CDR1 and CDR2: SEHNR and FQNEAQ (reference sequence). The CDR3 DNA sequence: TGTGCCAGCAGCCGTGACAGGGGCGATGGCTACACCTTC. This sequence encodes CASSRDRGDGYTF.

CDR3 residues: CASSLPSGSGNTEAFF. The CDR3 DNA sequence: TGTGCCAGTAGTCTTCCTTCGGGGAGCGGGAACACTGAAGCTTTCTTT. The chain has TRBV19 and TRBJ1-1; no clear D. The CDR3 consists of 16 residues. V lost 5 bases, J lost 1 base, and 17 bases lay in between. From germline, CDR1 is LNHDA and CDR2 SQIVND (reference sequence).

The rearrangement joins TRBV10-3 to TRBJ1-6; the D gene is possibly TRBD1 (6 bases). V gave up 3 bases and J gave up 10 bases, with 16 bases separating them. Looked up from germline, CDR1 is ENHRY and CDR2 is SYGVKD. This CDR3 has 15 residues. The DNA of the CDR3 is TGTGCCATCAGTGAAGGTTACAGGGACGGATCACCCCTCCACTTT. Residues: CAISEGYRDGSPLHF.

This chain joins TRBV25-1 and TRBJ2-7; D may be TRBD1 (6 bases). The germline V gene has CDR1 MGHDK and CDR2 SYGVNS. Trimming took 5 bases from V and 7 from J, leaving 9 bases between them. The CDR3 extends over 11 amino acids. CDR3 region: CASSLGQEQYV. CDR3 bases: TGTGCCAGCAGTCTAGGACAGGAGCAGTACGTC.

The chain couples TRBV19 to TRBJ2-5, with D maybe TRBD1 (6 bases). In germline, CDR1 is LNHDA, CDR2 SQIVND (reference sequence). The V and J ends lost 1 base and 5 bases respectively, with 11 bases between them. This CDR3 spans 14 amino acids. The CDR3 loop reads CASSIAGQLETQYF. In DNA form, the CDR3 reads TGTGCCAGTAGTATAGCGGGACAACTGGAGACCCAGTACTTC.

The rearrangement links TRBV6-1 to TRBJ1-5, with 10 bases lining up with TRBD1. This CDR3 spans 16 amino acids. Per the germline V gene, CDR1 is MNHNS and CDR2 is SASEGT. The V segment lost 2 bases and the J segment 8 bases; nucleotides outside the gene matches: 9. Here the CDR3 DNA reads TGTGCCAGCAGTGAAACGAAGACAGGGGGCTGGGAGCCCCAGCATTTT. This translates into CASSETKTGGWEPQHF.

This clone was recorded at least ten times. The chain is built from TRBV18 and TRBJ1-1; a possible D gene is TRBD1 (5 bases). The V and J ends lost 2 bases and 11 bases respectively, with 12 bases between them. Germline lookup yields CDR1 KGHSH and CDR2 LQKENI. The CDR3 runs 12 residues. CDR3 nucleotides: TGTGCCAGCTCACCAGACACAGGTTGGGCTTTCTTT. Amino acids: CASSPDTGWAFF.

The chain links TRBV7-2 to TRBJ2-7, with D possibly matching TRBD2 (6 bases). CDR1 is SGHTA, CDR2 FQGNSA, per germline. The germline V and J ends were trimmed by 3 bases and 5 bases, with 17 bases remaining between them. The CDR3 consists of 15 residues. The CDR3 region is CASSFSTNWGDEQYF. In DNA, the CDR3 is TGTGCCAGCAGCTTCTCCACAAACTGGGGGGACGAGCAGTACTTC. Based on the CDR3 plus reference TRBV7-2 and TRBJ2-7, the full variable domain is GAGVSQSPSNKVTEKGKDVELRCDPISGHTALYWYRQSLGQGLEFLIYFQGNSAPDKSGLPSDRFSAERTGGSVSTLTIQRTQQEDSAVYLCASSFSTNWGDEQYFGPGTRLTVT.

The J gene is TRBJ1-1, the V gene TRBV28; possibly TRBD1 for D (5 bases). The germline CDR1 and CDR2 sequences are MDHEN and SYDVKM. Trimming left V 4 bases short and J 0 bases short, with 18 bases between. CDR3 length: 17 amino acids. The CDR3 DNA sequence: TGTGCCAGCAGTTGGTCACCAACAGGTTCCATGAACACTGAAGCTTTCTTT. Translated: CASSWSPTGSMNTEAFF.

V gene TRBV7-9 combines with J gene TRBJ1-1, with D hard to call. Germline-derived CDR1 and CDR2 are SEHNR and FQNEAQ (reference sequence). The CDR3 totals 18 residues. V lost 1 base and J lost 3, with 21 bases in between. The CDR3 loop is CASSLDGPAWRRDTEAFF. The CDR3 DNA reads TGTGCCAGCAGCTTAGATGGCCCCGCCTGGCGACGGGACACTGAAGCTTTCTTT.

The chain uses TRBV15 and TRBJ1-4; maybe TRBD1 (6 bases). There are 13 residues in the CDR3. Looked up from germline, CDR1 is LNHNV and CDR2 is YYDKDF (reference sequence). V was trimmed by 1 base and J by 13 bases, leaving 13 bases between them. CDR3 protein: CATSRVVGAGLFF. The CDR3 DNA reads TGTGCCACCAGCAGAGTGGTGGGGGCTGGACTGTTTTTT.

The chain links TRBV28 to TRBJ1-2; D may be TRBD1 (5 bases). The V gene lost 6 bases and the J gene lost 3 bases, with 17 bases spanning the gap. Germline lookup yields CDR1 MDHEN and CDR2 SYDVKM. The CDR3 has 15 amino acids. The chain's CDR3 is CASSPGGGLYYGYTF. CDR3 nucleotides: TGTGCCAGCAGCCCCGGGGGAGGGTTGTACTATGGCTACACCTTC.

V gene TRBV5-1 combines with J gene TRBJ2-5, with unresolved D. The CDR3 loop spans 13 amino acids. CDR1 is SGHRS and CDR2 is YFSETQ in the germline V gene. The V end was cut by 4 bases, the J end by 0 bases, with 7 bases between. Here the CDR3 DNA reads TGCGCCAGCAGCCTACCACACCAAGAGACCCAGTACTTC. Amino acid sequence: CASSLPHQETQYF.

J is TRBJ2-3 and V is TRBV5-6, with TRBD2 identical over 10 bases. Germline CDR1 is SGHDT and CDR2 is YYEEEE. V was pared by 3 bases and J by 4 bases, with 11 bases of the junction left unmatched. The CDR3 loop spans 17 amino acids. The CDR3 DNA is TGTGCCAGCAGCTACGAAATAGCGGGAGGCAACGCAGATACGCAGTATTTT. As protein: CASSYEIAGGNADTQYF.

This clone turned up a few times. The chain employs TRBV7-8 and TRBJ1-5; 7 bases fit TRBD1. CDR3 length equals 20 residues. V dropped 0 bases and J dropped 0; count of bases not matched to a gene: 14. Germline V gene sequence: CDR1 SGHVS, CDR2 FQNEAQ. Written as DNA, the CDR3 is TGTGCCAGCAGCTTAGCGTCTTTGGTGGGGACAGCTTATAGCAATCAGCCCCAGCATTTT. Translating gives CASSLASLVGTAYSNQPQHF.

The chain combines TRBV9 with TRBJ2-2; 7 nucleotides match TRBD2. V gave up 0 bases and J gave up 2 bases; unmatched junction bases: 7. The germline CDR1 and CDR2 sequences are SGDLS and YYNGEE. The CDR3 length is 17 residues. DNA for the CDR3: TGTGCCAGCAGCGTAGATCTACGGGGGGATAACACCGGGGAGCTGTTTTTT. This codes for CASSVDLRGDNTGELFF.

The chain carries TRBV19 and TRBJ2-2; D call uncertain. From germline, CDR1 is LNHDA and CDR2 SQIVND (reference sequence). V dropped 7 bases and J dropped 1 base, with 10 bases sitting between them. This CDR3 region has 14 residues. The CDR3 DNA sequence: TGTGCCAGTACACCTAACTTGAACACCGGGGAGCTGTTTTTT. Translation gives CASTPNLNTGELFF.

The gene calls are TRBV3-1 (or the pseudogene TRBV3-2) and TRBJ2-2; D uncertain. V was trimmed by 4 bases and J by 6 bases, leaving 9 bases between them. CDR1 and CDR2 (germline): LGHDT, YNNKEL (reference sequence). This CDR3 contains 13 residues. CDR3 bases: TGTGCCAGCAGCCCCCGAGTCTCCGGGGAGCTGTTTTTT. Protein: CASSPRVSGELFF.

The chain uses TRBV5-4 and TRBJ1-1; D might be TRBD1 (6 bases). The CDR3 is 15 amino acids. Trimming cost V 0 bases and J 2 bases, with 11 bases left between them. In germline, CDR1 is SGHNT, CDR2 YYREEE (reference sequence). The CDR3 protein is CASSLGRGRNTEAFF. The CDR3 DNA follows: TGTGCCAGCAGCTTGGGGCGGGGGCGCAACACTGAAGCTTTCTTT.

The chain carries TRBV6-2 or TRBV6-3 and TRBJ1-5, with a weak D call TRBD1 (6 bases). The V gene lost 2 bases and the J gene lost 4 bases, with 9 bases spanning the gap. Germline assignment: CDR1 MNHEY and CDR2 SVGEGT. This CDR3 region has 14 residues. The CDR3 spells CASSYLQGNQPQHF. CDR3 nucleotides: TGTGCCAGCAGTTACCTGCAGGGGAATCAGCCCCAGCATTTT.

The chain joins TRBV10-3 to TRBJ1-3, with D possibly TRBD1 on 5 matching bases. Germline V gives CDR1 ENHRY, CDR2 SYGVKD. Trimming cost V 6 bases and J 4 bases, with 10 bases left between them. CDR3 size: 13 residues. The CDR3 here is CAIRGGSGNTIYF. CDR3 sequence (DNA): TGTGCCATCAGGGGGGGTTCAGGAAACACCATATATTTT.

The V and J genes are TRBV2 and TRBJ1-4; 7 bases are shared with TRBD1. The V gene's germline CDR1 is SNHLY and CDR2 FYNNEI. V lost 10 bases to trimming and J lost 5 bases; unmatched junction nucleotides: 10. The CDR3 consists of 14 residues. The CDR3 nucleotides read TGTGCCACCAGGGGGGACAGTAAAAATGAAAAACTGTTTTTT. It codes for CATRGDSKNEKLFF.

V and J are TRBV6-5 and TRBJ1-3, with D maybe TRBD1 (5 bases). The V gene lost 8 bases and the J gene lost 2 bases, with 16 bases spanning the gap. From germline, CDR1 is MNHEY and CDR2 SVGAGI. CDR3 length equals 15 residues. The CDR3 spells CASRAGSTPGNTIYF. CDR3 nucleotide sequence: TGTGCCAGCCGGGCAGGGTCTACACCTGGAAACACCATATATTTT.